This TCR beta chain was retrieved from a study of spatial heterogeneity in lung cancer. Turning to the study itself: Combinations of a unique TCR and a UMI were tallied in raw reads, and on average each appeared more than ten times.

Time point indicated: sample taken at primary tumor resection. V was trimmed by 4 bases and J by 13 bases, leaving 16 bases between them. The germline V gene encodes CDR1 SGHAT and CDR2 FQNNGV. This CDR3 region has 12 residues. Overall study findings and caveats: Tracking of ubiquitous and regional nonsynonymous mutations by counts of ubiquitous and regional expanded TCRs, respectively, was seen. Mutation tallies in tumors tracked expanded intratumoral alpha and beta TCR counts.

TCRdb called the 5' RACE reads again in MiXCR, with one record for every CDR3 protein. Here the sample spans around 21,000 distinct CDR3 sequences, more than 4.5% being singletons. Note on this clonotype: Its cognate antigen is unknown.

This chain uses TRBV11-2 with TRBJ2-5; D is possibly TRBD2 (5 bases). The sequencing used lung tumor tissue, collected at surgery. The receptor's source is a male donor with early-stage non-small cell lung cancer. The CDR3 loop reads CASSSDGGRGYF. The CDR3 DNA reads TGTGCCAGCAGCTCCGACGGCGGCCGGGGGTACTTC.